This passage covers 25 T cell receptor beta chains from one sample sequenced in a study of T cell changes during pregnancy in multiple sclerosis (dated by TCRdb to between 2019 and 2020). Libraries were built with the immunoSEQ multiplex PCR assay. This is the immuneACCESS table as TCRdb keeps it, with only in-frame sequences that have V and J called. A part of the clones is gone; compared with another copy, unresolved V genes explain less than half, and the rest is unexplained. For this sample the table gives about 23,000 clones, of which roughly 90% were detected only once. The ten largest make up about 1.1% of the sample. The source material was CD4+ T cells from peripheral blood mononuclear cells, sampled in the first trimester of pregnancy. These receptors were collected from a female donor in good health, enrolled as a control in a pregnancy study.

The rearrangement joins TRBV27 to TRBJ2-3; a possible D gene is TRBD2 (5 bases). The V and J ends lost 1 base and 4 bases respectively, with 15 bases between them. Germline CDR1 and CDR2: MNHEY and SMNVEV (reference sequence). The length of the CDR3 is 16 residues. In nucleotides, the CDR3 is TGTGCCAGCAGTTTATATCCCCTCAGTAGCGCAGATACGCAGTATTTT. This translates into CASSLYPLSSADTQYF.

The genes are TRBV7-8 and TRBJ2-1; 7 bases are a match to TRBD2. Germline CDR1 SGHVS, CDR2 FQNEAQ. With V trimmed by 10 bases and J by 0 bases, 6 bases remained unmatched. The CDR3 covers 14 residues. The CDR3, as DNA: TGTGCCACCATGCGGGGGAGCTCCTACAATGAGCAGTTCTTC. This sequence encodes CATMRGSSYNEQFF.

The chain links TRBV6-5 to TRBJ1-2; 11 nucleotides line up with TRBD1. Per the germline V gene, CDR1 is MNHEY and CDR2 is SVGAGI. The V gene end was trimmed by 0 bases and the J gene end by 4 bases; junction bases not matched to a gene: 4. CDR3 size: 16 residues. The CDR3 nucleotides read TGTGCCAGCAGTTACTCGGGACAGGGGGGGGGCTATGGCTACACCTTC. Residues: CASSYSGQGGGYGYTF.

The CDR3 protein is CASGRGTGTGGYGYTF. The DNA for the CDR3 is TGTGCTAGTGGCCGCGGCACCGGGACAGGGGGATATGGCTACACCTTC. The chain employs TRBV12-5 and TRBJ1-2, with 11 bases matching TRBD1. The CDR3 runs to 16 residues. Germline V gives CDR1 LGHNT, CDR2 FRNRAP. V gave up 6 bases and J gave up 5 bases; unmatched junction bases: 11.

This sequence joins TRBV4-1 and TRBJ1-2, with 7 bases that match TRBD1. Germline loops: CDR1 MGHRA, CDR2 YSYEKL. The length of the CDR3 is 14 residues. The V and J ends lost 1 base and 6 bases, in that order; junction bases with no gene match: 5. This CDR3 is CASSQVARGDGYTF. The CDR3 nucleotides read TGCGCCAGCAGCCAAGTTGCCAGGGGGGATGGCTACACCTTC.

In its sample, this clone was seen a few times. CDR3 nucleotides: TGTGCCAGCAGCCCCGCCCGGGAATCCTACACCTTC. Protein: CASSPARESYTF. The V call is TRBV7-9, the J call TRBJ1-2; D remains ambiguous. Per germline, CDR1 SEHNR and CDR2 FQNEAQ (reference sequence). The CDR3 runs 12 residues. Between the trimmed V and J ends, which lost 5 bases and 10 bases, there was a span of 14 bases.

J is TRBJ1-3 and V is TRBV5-8; D not resolved. Germline CDR1 reads SGHTS; CDR2 reads YDEGEE. This CDR3 comprises 12 residues. V lost 1 base, J lost 7 bases, and 6 bases lay in between. The CDR3 DNA sequence: TGTGCCAGCAGCTTGCTGCGGAACACCATATATTTT. It translates to CASSLLRNTIYF.

The V and J genes are TRBV6-5 and TRBJ2-1; D not certain. The CDR3 has 14 residues. The ends were cut back, 0 bases at V and 2 bases at J, with 5 bases in the middle. Germline CDR1 reads MNHEY; CDR2 reads SVGAGI. The CDR3 reads CASSYSRTYNEQFF. For the CDR3, the DNA is TGTGCCAGCAGTTACTCGAGGACCTACAATGAGCAGTTCTTC.

This clone showed up just once. V and J are TRBV19 and TRBJ1-3; a possible D gene is TRBD1 (5 bases). CDR3 size: 14 residues. Looked up from germline, CDR1 is LNHDA and CDR2 is SQIVND (reference sequence). V lost 6 bases to trimming and J lost 2 bases, with 11 bases between them. DNA of the CDR3: TGTGCCAGTAGACCGGGACTAACTGGAAACACCATATATTTT. This translates into CASRPGLTGNTIYF. Full variable domain (rest looked up from reference TRBV19 and TRBJ1-3): DGGITQSPKYLFRKEGQNVTLSCEQNLNHDAMYWYRQDPGQGLRLIYYSQIVNDFQKGDIAEGYSVSREKKESFPLTVTSAQKNPTAFYLCASRPGLTGNTIYFGEGSWLTVV.

The chain couples TRBV9 to TRBJ2-7; TRBD2 agrees at 9 bases. With V trimmed by 0 bases and J by 0 bases, 4 bases remained unmatched. Looked up from germline, CDR1 is SGDLS and CDR2 is YYNGEE. This CDR3 is 16 amino acids long. The CDR3 bases are TGTGCCAGCAGCGTAGGTCCTAGCGGGGCCTCCTACGAGCAGTACTTC. As protein: CASSVGPSGASYEQYF.

J is TRBJ1-1 and V is TRBV11-2, with D possibly being TRBD1 (5 bases). Germline V lookup: CDR1 SGHAT, CDR2 FQNNGV. CDR3 length: 16 amino acids. V was trimmed by 1 base and J by 0 bases, leaving 12 bases between them. The CDR3 loop is CASSLGQRRMNTEAFF. CDR3 nucleotide sequence: TGTGCCAGCAGCTTAGGACAGCGCCGAATGAACACTGAAGCTTTCTTT.

The chain couples TRBV11-2 to TRBJ1-1, with TRBD1 matching 8 bases. V dropped 1 base and J dropped 0; count of bases not matched to a gene: 7. Germline CDR1 reads SGHAT; CDR2 reads FQNNGV. The CDR3 is 17 residues long. This chain's CDR3 is CASSLGTGKGMNTEAFF. The DNA for the CDR3 is TGTGCCAGCAGCTTAGGGACAGGGAAGGGGATGAACACTGAAGCTTTCTTT.

V and J are TRBV25-1 and TRBJ2-7, with 7 bases lining up with TRBD1. Germline assignment: CDR1 MGHDK and CDR2 SYGVNS. The trim removed 3 bases at V and 4 bases at J, leaving 6 bases unmatched. CDR3 length equals 14 residues. The DNA of the CDR3 is TGTGCCAGCAGTGAGACGGGACAGTGGTACGAGCAGTACTTC. Translation gives CASSETGQWYEQYF.

About this clone: The sample has other DNA sequences that encode this CDR3 too. The chain recombines TRBV6-6 with TRBJ1-5; possibly TRBD1 for D (6 bases). The CDR3 is made up of 15 amino acids. Looked up from germline, CDR1 is MNHNY and CDR2 is SVGAGI (reference sequence). Trimming removed 6 bases at V and 7 bases at J, with 19 bases between. The CDR3 here is CASRSGTGSGQPQHF. As DNA, the CDR3 is TGTGCCAGCAGGTCCGGAACAGGGAGTGGACAGCCCCAGCATTTT.

This clone was seen only once. V usage is TRBV7-9 and J usage is TRBJ1-2, with 8 bases that match TRBD1. J was trimmed by 1 base and V by 6 bases; bases with no gene match: 13. Germline CDR1 and CDR2: SEHNR and FQNEAQ (reference sequence). The CDR3 is 17 amino acids. CDR3 region: CASSSPGGASNNYGYTF. The CDR3 DNA reads TGTGCCAGCAGTTCCCCAGGGGGCGCTTCAAATAACTATGGCTACACCTTC. Complete variable domain (other parts from reference TRBV7-9 and TRBJ1-2): DTGVSQNPRHKITKRGQNVTFRCDPISEHNRLYWYRQTLGQGPEFLTYFQNEAQLEKSRLLSDRFSAERPKGSFSTLEIQRTEQGDSAMYLCASSSPGGASNNYGYTFGSGTRLTVV.

The rearrangement uses TRBV5-1 and TRBJ2-2; D perhaps matches TRBD1 (6 bases). This CDR3 has 15 amino acids. CDR1 and CDR2 from the germline V gene are SGHRS and YFSETQ. V lost 3 bases and J 3 bases, leaving 12 bases between the germline ends. DNA for the CDR3: TGCGCCAGCAGCTCTTTGACAGGCCACACCGGGGAGCTGTTTTTT. Amino acids: CASSSLTGHTGELFF.

The chain links TRBV7-2 to TRBJ2-2; TRBD2 aligns across 13 bases. The CDR3 extends over 18 amino acids. CDR1 is SGHTA, CDR2 FQGNSA, per germline. V gave up 3 bases and J gave up 4 bases; unmatched junction bases: 8. The CDR3 DNA reads as TGTGCCAGCAGCTTTTCTTTACTAGCGGGGGGGACCACCGGGGAGCTGTTTTTT. Protein product: CASSFSLLAGGTTGELFF.

This rearrangement joins TRBV6-5 to TRBJ2-2; D not resolved. CDR1 MNHEY and CDR2 SVGAGI come from the germline V gene. The V gene lost 7 bases and the J gene lost 8 bases, with 8 bases spanning the gap. The CDR3 has 11 amino acids. The CDR3 DNA sequence: TGTGCCAGCAAGACATGGGGGGAGCTGTTTTTT. Its translation: CASKTWGELFF.

This clone has only a few counts. The chain carries TRBV4-1 and TRBJ2-2; 8 bases are a match to TRBD2. This CDR3 has 20 residues. Trimming at V came to 4 bases and at J to 2 bases, leaving 18 bases not matched to a gene. The germline V gene has CDR1 MGHRA and CDR2 YSYEKL. The CDR3 coding sequence is TGCGCCAGCAGCCGACAATTAAGGGGTAGCGGGGTCCTAAACACCGGGGAGCTGTTTTTT. Its protein is CASSRQLRGSGVLNTGELFF.

The chain couples TRBV7-3 to TRBJ2-3; 9 bases line up with TRBD1. The CDR3 spans 16 residues. Trimming cost V 5 bases and J 0 bases; bases outside gene matches: 6. Germline V CDR1 and CDR2: SGHTA, FQGTGA. CDR3 sequence reads: CASSVSGTGSTDTQYF. The CDR3 DNA sequence: TGTGCCAGCAGCGTATCCGGGACAGGGAGCACAGATACGCAGTATTTT.

This chain links TRBV6-6 with TRBJ2-5; TRBD2 might be the D (5 bases). V lost 0 bases, J lost 5 bases, and 13 bases lay in between. Germline V gene sequence: CDR1 MNHNY, CDR2 SVGAGI (reference sequence). The CDR3 spans 15 residues. This CDR3 is CASSYSTGRWETQYF. Written as DNA, the CDR3 is TGTGCCAGCAGTTACTCGACTGGGAGATGGGAGACCCAGTACTTC.

The chain is built from TRBV9 and TRBJ2-1; 11 bases map to TRBD2. The V segment lost 4 bases and the J segment 0 bases; nucleotides outside the gene matches: 6. Germline lookup yields CDR1 SGDLS and CDR2 YYNGEE. The CDR3 is 17 residues long. The CDR3 is CASSPAGLAASYNEQFF. The CDR3 coding sequence is TGTGCCAGCAGCCCAGCGGGACTAGCGGCCTCCTACAATGAGCAGTTCTTC.

This clone is a singleton in its sample. The chain recombines TRBV5-6 with TRBJ1-4; TRBD1 might be the D (5 bases). This CDR3 region has 16 residues. Germline CDR1 reads SGHDT; CDR2 reads YYEEEE. V was cut by 3 bases and J by 1 base, with 13 bases left in between. DNA for the CDR3: TGTGCCAGCAGCTCCCTCCCCAGGGTAACTAATGAAAAACTGTTTTTT. Encoded protein: CASSSLPRVTNEKLFF. The variable domain in full, completed from reference TRBV5-6 and TRBJ1-4, reads DAGVTQSPTHLIKTRGQQVTLRCSPKSGHDTVSWYQQALGQGPQFIFQYYEEEERQRGNFPDRFSGHQFPNYSSELNVNALLLGDSALYLCASSSLPRVTNEKLFFGSGTQLSVL.

This rearrangement joins TRBV10-1 to TRBJ1-1; tentative D call: TRBD1 (5 bases). Deletions cut 0 bases from V and 1 base from J, with 6 bases between. CDR1 WNHNN and CDR2 SYGVQD come from the germline V gene (reference sequence). The length of the CDR3 is 14 residues. The CDR3 spells CASSESQGNTEAFF. CDR3 bases: TGCGCCAGCAGTGAGTCTCAGGGGAACACTGAAGCTTTCTTT.

The chain carries TRBV30 and TRBJ1-2, with 9 positions matching TRBD1. Losses at the gene ends were 6 bases for V and 7 bases for J; bases not matched to a gene: 12. Germline V CDR1 and CDR2: GTSNPN, SVGIG (reference sequence). This CDR3 spans 14 amino acids. CDR3 in amino acids: CACYPGTGSGGYTF. The CDR3 DNA is TGTGCCTGTTACCCCGGGACAGGGAGCGGTGGCTACACCTTC.